The 10 T cell receptor beta chains in this list originate from one sample, sequenced in a study of T cell repertoires in cytomegalovirus infection. For these TCRs, the target antigens are not known. MiXCR, applied by TCRdb to the reads, yields one record per CDR3 protein. The sample includes 250,000 to 300,000 distinct CDR3 sequences, roughly 21% seen only once; the top ten take approximately 19%. The source was cultured PBMCs, collected from culture after CMV antigen stimulation. The receptors here all came from a human donor in good health (CMV status not recorded). Some clones in this sample may be carry-over from other donors' samples.

The rearrangement links TRBV5-6 to TRBJ1-2, with D possibly being TRBD1 (6 bases). CDR1 and CDR2 from the germline V gene are SGHDT and YYEEEE. Trimming left V 2 bases short and J 0 bases short, with 11 bases between. CDR3 length: 15 amino acids. This CDR3 reads CASSLGDTSNYGYTF. CDR3 in DNA: TGTGCCAGCAGCTTAGGGGACACGTCTAACTATGGCTACACCTTC.

The chain recombines TRBV4-1 with TRBJ2-1; no clear D. The ends were cut back, 4 bases at V and 0 bases at J, with 16 bases in the middle. The CDR3 loop spans 17 amino acids. Germline values: CDR1 MGHRA, CDR2 YSYEKL. CDR3 sequence: CASSPTGRISSYNEQFF. The CDR3 DNA sequence: TGCGCCAGCAGCCCGACCGGCAGAATAAGCTCCTACAATGAGCAGTTCTTC.

A word on this clonotype: Since a much larger clone is just one base distant, this may be a read error. The chain carries TRBV7-2 and TRBJ2-7; maybe TRBD2 (6 bases). Germline V gives CDR1 SGHTA, CDR2 FQGNSA. This CDR3 is 14 amino acids long. CDR3: CASSSQKEGYDQYF. The DNA of the CDR3 is TGTGCCAGCAGCTCACAAAAGGAGGGCTACGATCAGTACTTC.

The V call is TRBV4-1, the J call TRBJ2-7, with no clear D. Trimming removed 1 base from V and 5 bases from J, with 9 bases in between. Germline CDR1 MGHRA, CDR2 YSYEKL. The CDR3 has 13 amino acids. CDR3 sequence: CASSQGLFDEQYV. The DNA for the CDR3 is TGCGCCAGCAGCCAAGGGCTATTCGACGAGCAGTACGTC.

The chain combines TRBV6-6 with TRBJ2-7, with D maybe TRBD1 (6 bases). The V gene lost 5 bases and the J gene lost 5 bases, with 10 bases spanning the gap. Looked up from germline, CDR1 is MNHNY and CDR2 is SVGAGI (reference sequence). The CDR3 is 12 residues long. Here the CDR3 reads CASSTRGDEQYV. CDR3 DNA: TGTGCCAGCAGTACCAGGGGCGACGAGCAGTACGTC.

CDR3 residues: CASSIRTTGTQNNEQFF. CDR3 nucleotide sequence: TGTGCCAGTAGTATCCGGACTACCGGGACACAAAACAATGAGCAGTTCTTC. This sequence joins TRBV19 and TRBJ2-1, with D perhaps given as TRBD1 or TRBD2 (6 bases each). Between the trimmed V and J ends, which lost 3 bases and 5 bases, there was a span of 20 bases. Germline V CDR1 and CDR2: LNHDA, SQIVND (reference sequence). The CDR3 is 17 residues long.

This clonotype has more than one count but fewer than ten. The gene calls are TRBV4-1 and TRBJ1-2; the D is unclear. This CDR3 is built from 15 residues. Looked up from germline, CDR1 is MGHRA and CDR2 is YSYEKL. V lost 1 base to trimming and J lost 7 bases, with 16 bases between them. Written as DNA, the CDR3 is TGCGCCAGCAGCCAAGGAGTCGGGAGGGTTCGTGGCTACACCTTC. Its translation: CASSQGVGRVRGYTF.

The chain is built from TRBV27 and TRBJ2-1; 8 positions match TRBD1. The trim removed 6 bases at V and 2 bases at J, leaving 3 bases unmatched. Germline CDR1 and CDR2: MNHEY and SMNVEV (reference sequence). The CDR3 length is 14 residues. The CDR3 loop reads CASRRTGTYNEQFF. The CDR3 nucleotides are TGTGCCAGCAGACGGACAGGGACCTACAATGAGCAGTTCTTC.

The chain joins TRBV10-3 to TRBJ1-5; 7 bases align to TRBD1. There are 17 residues in the CDR3. J gave up 9 bases and V 2 bases, and 16 bases lay outside the gene matches. Germline V gene lookup returns CDR1 ENHRY and CDR2 SYGVKD. CDR3 region: CAISEIGTAIERGPQHF. The DNA of the CDR3 is TGTGCCATCAGTGAGATAGGGACAGCCATCGAAAGGGGGCCCCAGCATTTT.

CDR3 in amino acids: CASSLSPGTGGADYTF. Written as DNA, the CDR3 is TGTGCCAGCAGCTTATCCCCCGGGACAGGGGGCGCCGACTACACCTTC. This sequence joins TRBV7-2 and TRBJ1-2; TRBD1 agrees at 12 bases. Germline values: CDR1 SGHTA, CDR2 FQGNSA. V was clipped by 2 bases and J by 10 bases; unmatched bases: 11. This CDR3 region has 16 residues.